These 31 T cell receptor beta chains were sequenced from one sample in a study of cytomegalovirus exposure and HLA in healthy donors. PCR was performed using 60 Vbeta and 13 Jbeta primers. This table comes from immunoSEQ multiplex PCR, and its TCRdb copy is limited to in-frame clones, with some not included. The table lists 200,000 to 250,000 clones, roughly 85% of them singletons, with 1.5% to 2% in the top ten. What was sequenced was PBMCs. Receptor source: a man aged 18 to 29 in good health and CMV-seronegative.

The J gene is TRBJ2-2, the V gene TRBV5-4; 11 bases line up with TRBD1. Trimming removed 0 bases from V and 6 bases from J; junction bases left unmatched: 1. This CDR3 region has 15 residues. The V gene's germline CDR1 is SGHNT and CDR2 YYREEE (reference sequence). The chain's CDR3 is CASSLVGQGAGELFF. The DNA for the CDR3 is TGTGCCAGCAGCTTGGTGGGACAGGGGGCCGGGGAGCTGTTTTTT.

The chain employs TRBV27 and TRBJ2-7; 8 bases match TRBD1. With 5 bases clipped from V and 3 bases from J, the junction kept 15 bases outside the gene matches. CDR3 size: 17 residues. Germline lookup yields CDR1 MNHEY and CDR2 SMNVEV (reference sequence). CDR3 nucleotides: TGTGCCAGCAGTCATGGACAGGGATGGGGGAACGACTACGAGCAGTACTTC. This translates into CASSHGQGWGNDYEQYF.

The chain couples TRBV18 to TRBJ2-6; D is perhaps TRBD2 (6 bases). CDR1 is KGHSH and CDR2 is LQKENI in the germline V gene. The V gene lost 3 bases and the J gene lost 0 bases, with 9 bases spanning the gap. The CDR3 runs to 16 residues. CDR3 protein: CASSPLTSSGANVLTF. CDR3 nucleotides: TGTGCCAGCTCACCCTTGACTAGCTCTGGGGCCAACGTCCTGACTTTC.

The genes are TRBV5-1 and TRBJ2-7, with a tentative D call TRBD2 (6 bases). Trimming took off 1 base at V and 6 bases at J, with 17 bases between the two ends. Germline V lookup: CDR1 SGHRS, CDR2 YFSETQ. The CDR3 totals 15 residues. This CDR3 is CASSLNGGPFGEQYF. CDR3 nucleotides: TGCGCCAGCAGCTTGAACGGGGGACCTTTCGGCGAGCAGTACTTC.

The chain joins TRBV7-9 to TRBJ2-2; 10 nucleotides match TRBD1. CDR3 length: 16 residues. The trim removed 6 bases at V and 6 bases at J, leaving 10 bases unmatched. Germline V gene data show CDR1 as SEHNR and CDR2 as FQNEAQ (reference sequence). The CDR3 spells CASRSPGQGTSGELFF. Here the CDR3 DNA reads TGTGCCAGCAGGTCCCCGGGACAGGGGACATCCGGGGAGCTGTTTTTT.

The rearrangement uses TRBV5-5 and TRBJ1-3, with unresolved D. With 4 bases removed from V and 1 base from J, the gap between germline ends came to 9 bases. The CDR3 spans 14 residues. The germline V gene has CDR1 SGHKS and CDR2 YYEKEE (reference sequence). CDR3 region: CASSADLSGNTIYF. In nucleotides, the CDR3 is TGTGCCAGCAGCGCCGACTTATCTGGAAACACCATATATTTT.

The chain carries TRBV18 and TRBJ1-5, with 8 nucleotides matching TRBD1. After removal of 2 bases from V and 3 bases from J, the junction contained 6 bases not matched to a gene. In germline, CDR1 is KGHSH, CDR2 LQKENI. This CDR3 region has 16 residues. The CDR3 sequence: CASSPMATGANQPQHF. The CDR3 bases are TGTGCCAGCTCACCAATGGCGACAGGGGCCAATCAGCCCCAGCATTTT.

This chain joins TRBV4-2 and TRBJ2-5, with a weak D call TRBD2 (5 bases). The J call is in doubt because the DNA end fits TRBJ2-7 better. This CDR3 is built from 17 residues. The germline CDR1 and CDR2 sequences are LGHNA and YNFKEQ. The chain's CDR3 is CASSQDVPRGSAYEQYF. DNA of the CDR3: TGTGCCAGCAGCCAAGATGTTCCTAGAGGGAGCGCCTACGAGCAGTACTTC.

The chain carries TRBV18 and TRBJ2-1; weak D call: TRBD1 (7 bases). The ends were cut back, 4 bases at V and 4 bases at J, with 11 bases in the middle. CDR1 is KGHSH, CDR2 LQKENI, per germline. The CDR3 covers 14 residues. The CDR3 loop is CASSQAGGYNEQFF. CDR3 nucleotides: TGTGCCAGCTCACAGGCAGGGGGGTACAATGAGCAGTTCTTC.

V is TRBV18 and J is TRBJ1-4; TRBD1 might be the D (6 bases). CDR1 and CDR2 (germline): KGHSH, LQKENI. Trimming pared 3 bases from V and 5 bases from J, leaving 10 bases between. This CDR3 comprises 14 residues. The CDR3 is CASSPRQANEKLFF. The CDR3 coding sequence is TGTGCCAGCTCACCCCGACAGGCAAATGAAAAACTGTTTTTT.

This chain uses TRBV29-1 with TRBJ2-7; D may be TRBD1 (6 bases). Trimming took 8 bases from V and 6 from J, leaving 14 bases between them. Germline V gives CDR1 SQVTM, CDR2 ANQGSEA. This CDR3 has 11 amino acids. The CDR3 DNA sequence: TGCAGCTACAGGGCCGGCTCCGAGCAGTACTTC. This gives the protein CSYRAGSEQYF.

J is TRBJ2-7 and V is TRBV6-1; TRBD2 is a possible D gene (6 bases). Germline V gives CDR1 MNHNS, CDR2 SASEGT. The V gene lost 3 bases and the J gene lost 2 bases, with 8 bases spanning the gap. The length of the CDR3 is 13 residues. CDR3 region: CASSEDYPYEQYF. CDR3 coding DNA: TGTGCCAGCAGTGAGGACTATCCCTACGAGCAGTACTTC.

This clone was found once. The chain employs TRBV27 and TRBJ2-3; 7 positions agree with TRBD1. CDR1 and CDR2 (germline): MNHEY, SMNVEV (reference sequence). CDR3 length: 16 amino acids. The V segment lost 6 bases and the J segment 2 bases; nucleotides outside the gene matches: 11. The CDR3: CASSQRQGLITDTQYF. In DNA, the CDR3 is TGTGCCAGCAGCCAGAGACAGGGATTGATCACAGATACGCAGTATTTT.

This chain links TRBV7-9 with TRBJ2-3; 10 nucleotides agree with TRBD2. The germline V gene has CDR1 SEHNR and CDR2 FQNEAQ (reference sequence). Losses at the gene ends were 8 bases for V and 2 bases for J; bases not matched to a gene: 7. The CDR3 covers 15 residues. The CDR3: CASWGSGGSTDTQYF. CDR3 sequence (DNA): TGTGCCAGCTGGGGTAGCGGGGGGTCCACAGATACGCAGTATTTT.

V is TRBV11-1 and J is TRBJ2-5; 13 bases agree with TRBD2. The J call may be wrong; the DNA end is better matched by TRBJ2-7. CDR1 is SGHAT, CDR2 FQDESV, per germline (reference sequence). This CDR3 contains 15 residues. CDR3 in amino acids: CASSLQTSGGLEQYF. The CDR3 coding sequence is TGTGCCAGCAGCTTACAGACTAGCGGGGGGCTCGAGCAGTACTTC.

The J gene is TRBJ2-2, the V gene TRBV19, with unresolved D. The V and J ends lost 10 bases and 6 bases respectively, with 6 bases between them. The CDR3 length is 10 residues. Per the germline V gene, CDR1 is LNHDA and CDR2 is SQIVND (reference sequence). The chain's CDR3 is CATESGELFF. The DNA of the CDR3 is TGTGCCACCGAGTCCGGGGAGCTGTTTTTT.

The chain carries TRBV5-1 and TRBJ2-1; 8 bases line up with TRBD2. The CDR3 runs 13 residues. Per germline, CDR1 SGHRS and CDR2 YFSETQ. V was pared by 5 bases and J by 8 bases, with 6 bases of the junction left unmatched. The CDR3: CASSSLSGDEQFF. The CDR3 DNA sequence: TGCGCCAGCAGTTCCCTTAGCGGGGATGAGCAGTTCTTC.

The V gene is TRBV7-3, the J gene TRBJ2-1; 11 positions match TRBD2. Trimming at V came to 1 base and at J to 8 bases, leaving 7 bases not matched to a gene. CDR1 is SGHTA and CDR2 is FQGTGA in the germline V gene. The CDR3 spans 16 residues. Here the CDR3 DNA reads TGTGCCAGCAGCTTAATGGGGACTAGCGGTGACGATGAGCAGTTCTTC. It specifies CASSLMGTSGDDEQFF.

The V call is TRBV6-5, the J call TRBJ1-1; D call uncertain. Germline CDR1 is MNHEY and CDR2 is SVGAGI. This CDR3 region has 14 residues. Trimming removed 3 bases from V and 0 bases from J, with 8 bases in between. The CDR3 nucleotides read TGTGCCAGCAGTTATAGAACCGTGAACACTGAAGCTTTCTTT. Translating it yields CASSYRTVNTEAFF.

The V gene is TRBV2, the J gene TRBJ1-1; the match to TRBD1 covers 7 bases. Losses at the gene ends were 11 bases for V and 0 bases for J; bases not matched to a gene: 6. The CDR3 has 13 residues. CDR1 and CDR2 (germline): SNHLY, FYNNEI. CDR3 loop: CAGTGEMNTEAFF. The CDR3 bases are TGTGCCGGTACAGGGGAAATGAACACTGAAGCTTTCTTT.

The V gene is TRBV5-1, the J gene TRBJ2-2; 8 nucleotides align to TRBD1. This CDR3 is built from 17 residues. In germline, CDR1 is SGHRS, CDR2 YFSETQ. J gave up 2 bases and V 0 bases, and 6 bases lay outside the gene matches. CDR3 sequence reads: CASSLGQGALNTGELFF. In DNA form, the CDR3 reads TGCGCCAGCAGCTTGGGGCAGGGGGCCCTAAACACCGGGGAGCTGTTTTTT.

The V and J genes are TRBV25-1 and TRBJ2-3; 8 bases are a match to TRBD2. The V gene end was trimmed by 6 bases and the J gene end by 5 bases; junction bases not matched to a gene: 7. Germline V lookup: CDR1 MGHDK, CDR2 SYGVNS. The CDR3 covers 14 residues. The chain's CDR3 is CASSAYGRGDTQYF. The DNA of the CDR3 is TGTGCCAGCAGCGCTTACGGGAGGGGAGATACGCAGTATTTT.

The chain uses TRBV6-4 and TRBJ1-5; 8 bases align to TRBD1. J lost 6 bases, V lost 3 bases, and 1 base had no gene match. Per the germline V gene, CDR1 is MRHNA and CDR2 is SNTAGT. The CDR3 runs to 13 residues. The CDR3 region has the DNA TGTGCCAGCAGTGAACAGGGGGGTCAGCCCCAGCATTTT. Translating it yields CASSEQGGQPQHF.

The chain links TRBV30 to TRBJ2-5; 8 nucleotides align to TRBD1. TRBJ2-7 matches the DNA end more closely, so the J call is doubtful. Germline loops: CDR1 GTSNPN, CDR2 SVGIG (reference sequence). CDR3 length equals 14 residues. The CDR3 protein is CAWVSDRDPYEQYF. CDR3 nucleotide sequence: TGTGCCTGGGTTTCGGACAGGGATCCCTACGAGCAGTACTTC.

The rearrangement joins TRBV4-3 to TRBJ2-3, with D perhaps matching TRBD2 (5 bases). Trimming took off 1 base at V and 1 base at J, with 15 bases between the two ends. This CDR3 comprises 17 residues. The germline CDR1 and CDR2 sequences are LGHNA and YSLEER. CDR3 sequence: CASSQAQAEAGTDTQYF. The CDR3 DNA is TGCGCCAGCAGCCAAGCTCAAGCGGAGGCGGGCACAGATACGCAGTATTTT.

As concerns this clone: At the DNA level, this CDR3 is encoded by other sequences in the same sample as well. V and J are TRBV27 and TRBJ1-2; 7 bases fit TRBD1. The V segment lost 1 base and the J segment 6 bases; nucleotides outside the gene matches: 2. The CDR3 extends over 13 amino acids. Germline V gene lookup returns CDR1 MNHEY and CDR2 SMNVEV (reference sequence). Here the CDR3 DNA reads TGTGCCAGCAGTTTATACAGGGGTGATGGCTACACCTTC. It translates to CASSLYRGDGYTF.

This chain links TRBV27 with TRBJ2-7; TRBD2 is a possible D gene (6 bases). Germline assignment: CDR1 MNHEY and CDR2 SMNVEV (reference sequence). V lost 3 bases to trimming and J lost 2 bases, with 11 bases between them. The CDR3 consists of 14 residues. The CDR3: CASSFGGFAYEQYF. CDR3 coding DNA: TGTGCCAGCAGTTTCGGGGGTTTCGCCTACGAGCAGTACTTC.

CDR3 in DNA: TGTGCCAGCAGTCCTACTAGCTATCGGGAGCGGGAGTTCACAGATACGCAGTATTTT. Protein product: CASSPTSYREREFTDTQYF. This chain links TRBV27 with TRBJ2-3, with TRBD2 identical over 8 bases. In germline, CDR1 is MNHEY, CDR2 SMNVEV (reference sequence). The CDR3 has 19 amino acids. The ends lost 5 bases at V and 2 bases at J; junction bases unmatched: 18.

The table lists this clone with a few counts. CDR3 region: CAWGTGDSQPQHF. The CDR3 DNA is TGTGCCTGGGGTACAGGGGATTCGCAGCCCCAGCATTTT. J is TRBJ1-5 and V is TRBV30; 7 nucleotides match TRBD1. V was pared by 5 bases and J by 7 bases, with 8 bases of the junction left unmatched. The CDR3 is 13 amino acids. Germline CDR1 and CDR2: GTSNPN and SVGIG (reference sequence).

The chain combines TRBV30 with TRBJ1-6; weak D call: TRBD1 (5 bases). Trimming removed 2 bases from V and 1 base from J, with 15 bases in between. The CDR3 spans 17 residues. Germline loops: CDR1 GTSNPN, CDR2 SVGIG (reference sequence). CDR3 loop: CAWSFLPGYSYNSPLHF. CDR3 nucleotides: TGTGCCTGGAGTTTCCTACCAGGGTATTCCTATAATTCACCCCTCCACTTT. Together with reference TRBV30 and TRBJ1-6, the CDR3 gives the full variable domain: SQTIHQWPATLVQPVGSPLSLECTVEGTSNPNLYWYRQAAGRGLQLLFYSVGIGQISSEVPQNLSASRPQDRQFILSSKKLLLSDSGFYLCAWSFLPGYSYNSPLHFGNGTRLTVT.

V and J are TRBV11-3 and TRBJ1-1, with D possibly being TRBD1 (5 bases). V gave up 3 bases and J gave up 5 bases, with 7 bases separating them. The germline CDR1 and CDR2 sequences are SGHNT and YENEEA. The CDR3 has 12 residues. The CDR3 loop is CASSFSGTEAFF. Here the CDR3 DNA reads TGTGCCAGCAGCTTTTCAGGGACTGAAGCTTTCTTT.